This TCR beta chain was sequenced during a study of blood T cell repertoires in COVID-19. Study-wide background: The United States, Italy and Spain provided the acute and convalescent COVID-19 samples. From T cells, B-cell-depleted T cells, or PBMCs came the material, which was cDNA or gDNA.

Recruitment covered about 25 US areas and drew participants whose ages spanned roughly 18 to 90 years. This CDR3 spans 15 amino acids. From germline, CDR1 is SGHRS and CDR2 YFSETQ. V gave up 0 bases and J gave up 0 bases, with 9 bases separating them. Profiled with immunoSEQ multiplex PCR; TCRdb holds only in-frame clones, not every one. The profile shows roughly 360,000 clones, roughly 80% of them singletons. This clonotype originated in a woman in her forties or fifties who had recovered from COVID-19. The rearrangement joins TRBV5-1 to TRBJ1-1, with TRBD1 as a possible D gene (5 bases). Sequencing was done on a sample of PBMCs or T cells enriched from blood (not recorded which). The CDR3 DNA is TGCGCCAGCAGCTTGGGGGGCCGTATGAACACTGAAGCTTTCTTT. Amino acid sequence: CASSLGGRMNTEAFF. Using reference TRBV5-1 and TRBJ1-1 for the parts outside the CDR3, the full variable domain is KAGVTQTPRYLIKTRGQQVTLSCSPISGHRSVSWYQQTPGQGLQFLFEYFSETQRNKGNFPGRFSGRQFSNSRSEMNVSTLELGDSALYLCASSLGGRMNTEAFFGQGTRLTVV.